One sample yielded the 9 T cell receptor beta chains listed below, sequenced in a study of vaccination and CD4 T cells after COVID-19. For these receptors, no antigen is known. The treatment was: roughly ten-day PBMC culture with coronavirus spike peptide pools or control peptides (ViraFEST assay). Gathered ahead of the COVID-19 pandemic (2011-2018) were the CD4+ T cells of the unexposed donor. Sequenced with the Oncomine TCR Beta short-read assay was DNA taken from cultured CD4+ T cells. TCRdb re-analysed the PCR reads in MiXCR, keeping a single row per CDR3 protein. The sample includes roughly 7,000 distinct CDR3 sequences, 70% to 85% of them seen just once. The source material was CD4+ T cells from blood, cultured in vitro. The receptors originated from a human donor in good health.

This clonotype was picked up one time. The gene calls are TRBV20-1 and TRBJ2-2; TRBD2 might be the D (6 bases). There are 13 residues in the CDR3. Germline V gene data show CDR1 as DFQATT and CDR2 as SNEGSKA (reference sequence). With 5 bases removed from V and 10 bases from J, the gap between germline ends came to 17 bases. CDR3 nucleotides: TGCAGTGCTTTGCGGGATCGTAGCGTGGAGCTGTTTTTT. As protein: CSALRDRSVELFF.

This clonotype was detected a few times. This chain's CDR3 is CASRDRGGLGSQPQHF. The DNA of the CDR3 is TGTGCCAGCAGGGACCGGGGCGGTTTGGGTAGTCAGCCCCAGCATTTT. The V gene is TRBV2, the J gene TRBJ1-5; weak D call: TRBD1 (5 bases). This CDR3 is built from 16 residues. Germline values: CDR1 SNHLY, CDR2 FYNNEI. Trimming cost V 6 bases and J 6 bases, with 21 bases left between them. The full variable domain, its missing parts supplied by reference TRBV2 and TRBJ1-5, is EPEVTQTPSHQVTQMGQEVILRCVPISNHLYFYWYRQILGQKVEFLVSFYNNEISEKSEIFDDQFSVERPDGSNFTLKIRSTKLEDSAMYFCASRDRGGLGSQPQHFGDGTRLSIL.

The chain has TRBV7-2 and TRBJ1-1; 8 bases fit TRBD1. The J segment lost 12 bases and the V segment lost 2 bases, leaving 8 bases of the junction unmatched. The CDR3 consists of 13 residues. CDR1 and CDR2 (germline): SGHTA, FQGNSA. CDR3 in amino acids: CASSLRQGILTFF. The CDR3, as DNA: TGTGCCAGCAGCTTACGACAGGGGATTTTGACTTTCTTT.

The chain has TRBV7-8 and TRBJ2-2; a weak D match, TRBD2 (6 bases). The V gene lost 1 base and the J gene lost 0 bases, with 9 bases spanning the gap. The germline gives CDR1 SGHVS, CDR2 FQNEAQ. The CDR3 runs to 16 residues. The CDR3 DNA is TGTGCCAGCAGCTTAGTGGAGGGGACGAACACCGGGGAGCTGTTTTTT. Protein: CASSLVEGTNTGELFF.

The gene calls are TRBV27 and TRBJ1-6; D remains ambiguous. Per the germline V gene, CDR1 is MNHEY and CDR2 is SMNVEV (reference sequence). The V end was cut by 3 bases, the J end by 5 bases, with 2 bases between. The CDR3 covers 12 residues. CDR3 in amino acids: CASSFHNSPLHF. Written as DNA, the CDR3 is TGTGCCAGCAGTTTCCATAATTCACCCCTCCACTTT.

The CDR3: CASSSYPRSNQPQHF. The CDR3 region has the DNA TGTGCCAGCAGTTCCTACCCCCGGAGCAATCAGCCCCAGCATTTT. The rearrangement uses TRBV27 and TRBJ1-5, with D uncertain. Trimming left V 4 bases short and J 1 base short, with 11 bases between. Germline V CDR1 and CDR2: MNHEY, SMNVEV (reference sequence). The CDR3 covers 15 residues.

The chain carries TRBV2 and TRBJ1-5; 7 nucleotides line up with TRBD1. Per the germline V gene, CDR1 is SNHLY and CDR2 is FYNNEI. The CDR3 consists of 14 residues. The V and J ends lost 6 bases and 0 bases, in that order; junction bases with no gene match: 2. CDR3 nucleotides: TGTGCCAGCAGCGGACAGGATAGCAATCAGCCCCAGCATTTT. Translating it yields CASSGQDSNQPQHF.

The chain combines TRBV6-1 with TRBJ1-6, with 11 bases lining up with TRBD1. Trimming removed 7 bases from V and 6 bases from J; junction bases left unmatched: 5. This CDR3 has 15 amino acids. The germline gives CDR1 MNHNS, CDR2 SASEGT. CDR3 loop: CASTRTGGRNSPLHF. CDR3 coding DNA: TGTGCCAGCACCCGGACAGGGGGCCGTAATTCACCCCTCCACTTT.

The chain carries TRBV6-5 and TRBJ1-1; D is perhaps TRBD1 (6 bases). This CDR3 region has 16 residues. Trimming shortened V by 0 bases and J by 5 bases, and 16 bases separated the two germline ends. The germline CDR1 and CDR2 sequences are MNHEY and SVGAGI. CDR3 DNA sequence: TGTGCCAGCAGTTACTCGGCGGGGGGCTCGGGGACTGAAGCTTTCTTT. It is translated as CASSYSAGGSGTEAFF.